This T cell receptor (beta chain) came from a study of blood T cell repertoires in COVID-19. Patients in Seattle were enrolled during active infection, then followed longitudinally. In germline, CDR1 is SGHTA, CDR2 FQGNSA. The CDR3 totals 16 residues. Trimming removed 4 bases at V and 4 bases at J, with 19 bases between. Original data processing: Reference gene primer amplification gave nucleated cell count estimates. Using immunoSEQ multiplex PCR, the repertoire was profiled, and TCRdb retains in-frame clones only, with some absent. D and trimming come from the DNA, and the V and J calls and clone size come from that table. The table records roughly 52,000 clones, approximately 80% of them present only once.

The J gene is TRBJ2-5, the V gene TRBV7-2; tentatively, D is TRBD1 (7 bases). This receptor was taken from an elderly man with COVID-19, enrolled during active disease. Sequencing was performed on peripheral blood. The CDR3 DNA reads as TGTGCCAGCAGCTCCCAGCGACAGGGAGGTCGAGAGACCCAGTACTTC. Its translation is CASSSQRQGGRETQYF.